Shown below are 5 T cell receptor delta chains from a single sample sequenced in a study of gamma-delta T cells after stem cell transplantation. TCRdb made new clone calls on the RT-PCR reads using CATT. The sample lists approximately 1,500 delta-chain clones; 35% to 55% were seen once. Sequencing used gamma-delta T cells. Source of these receptors: a human donor. It is not recorded whose cells these are; they may come from a transplant donor.

Worth noting for this clone: A far larger clone differs by one base, so this is likely a read error. The sample contains more than one DNA sequence encoding this CDR3. The chain uses TRDV1 and TRDJ2; a possible D gene is TRDD2 (9 bases). The germline V gene has CDR1 TSWWSYY and CDR2 QGS. The CDR3 is made up of 22 amino acids. The CDR3 DNA sequence: TGTGCTCTTGGGCCCGGGGCACCTTCCTACCGGGGATACATCTCTTTGACAGCGCAACTATTCTTT. Amino acids: CALGPGAPSYRGYISLTAQLFF.

This clone is medium-sized by share. The sample carries other DNA sequences with the same CDR3. The gene calls are TRDV1 and TRDJ1, with 11 bases that match TRDD3. The CDR3 totals 23 residues. Looked up from germline, CDR1 is TSWWSYY and CDR2 is QGS. The V and J ends lost 1 base and 3 bases, in that order; junction bases with no gene match: 25. This CDR3 reads CALGEPIPSRDGGYAGHSDKLIF. The CDR3 DNA follows: TGTGCTCTTGGGGAACCAATTCCTTCCCGTGATGGGGGATACGCGGGTCACTCCGATAAACTCATCTTT.

Of note for this clone: The protein TCRdb lists belongs to a much larger clone and differs from this DNA's translation at residue 3, which points to a read error; the protein shown is made from the DNA. The chain links TRDV3 to TRDJ1, with TRDD3 matching 10 bases. Germline CDR1 reads TVYSNPD; CDR2 reads GDNSRS (reference sequence). The ends lost 3 bases at V and 2 bases at J; junction bases unmatched: 15. CDR3 length equals 17 residues. CDR3: CALKVLTWGIETDKLIF. DNA of the CDR3: TGTGCCTTAAAGGTTCTAACCTGGGGGATAGAGACCGATAAACTCATCTTT.

The chain has TRDV2 and TRDJ3; D is unclear. The CDR3 consists of 15 residues. Per germline, CDR1 GEAIGNYY and CDR2 EKD. V was trimmed by 3 bases and J by 5 bases, leaving 10 bases between them. CDR3 coding DNA: TGTGCCTGTGACCCCGCCAGCCGGGACACCCGACAGATGTTTTTC. Translated, it gives CACDPASRDTRQMFF.

Judged by abundance, this clone is medium-sized (0.01 to 0.1%). The chain is built from TRDV1 and TRDJ1; TRDD2 or TRDD3 may be the D gene (5 bases each). V lost 5 bases and J lost 4, with 20 bases in between. The CDR3 runs to 16 residues. Germline-derived CDR1 and CDR2 are TSWWSYY and QGS. The CDR3 DNA reads TGTGCTCTTGGGCCAGGGGGGCCTACGTTGGGCGATAAACTCATCTTT. It translates to CALGPGGPTLGDKLIF.